Included here is one T cell receptor (beta chain) sequence, with context. Antigen: not known. The sample comes from a study of T cell responses to AZD1222 COVID-19 vaccine. Study observations and caveats: Spike as a whole was targeted by vaccine-associated CD4 TCRs, dominant at 160-218 and 743-854.

Profiled with immunoSEQ multiplex PCR; TCRdb holds only in-frame clones, not every one. The sample records roughly 78,000 clones, 70% to 85% being singletons. The CDR3 is 15 residues long. Per the germline V gene, CDR1 is SGHRS and CDR2 is YFSETQ. V was pared by 5 bases and J by 8 bases, with 11 bases of the junction left unmatched. V is TRBV5-1 and J is TRBJ2-1; TRBD2 matches at 9 bases. The sample in question was peripheral blood, obtained on day 0 of AZD1222 vaccination. This receptor was obtained from an adult in good health. CDR3 region: CASSTLAGLFYEQFF. As DNA, the CDR3 is TGCGCCAGCAGTACTCTAGCGGGACTGTTCTATGAGCAGTTCTTC.